The 27 T cell receptor beta chains given below trace back to one sample, sequenced in a study of prognosis after radiotherapy for stage I lung cancer. Amplification of the TCR beta CDR3 (from genomic DNA) was done by two-round multiplex PCR. Primers were specific to each TRBV and TRBJ gene in first-round PCR. Via MiXCR, TCRdb re-called the multiplex PCR reads, giving one row per CDR3 protein. This table has about 36,000 distinct CDR3 sequences, 30% to 35% appearing once. The sequencing used PBMCs, collected before or after stereotactic body radiation therapy (not recorded which). All receptors come from a donor aged 50 or older with non-small cell lung cancer.

Remarks on this clonotype: The conserved final phenylalanine or tryptophan is absent from the CDR3, which likely points to a read error. V is TRBV12-3 or TRBV12-4 and J is TRBJ1-2; no firm D call. The CDR3 runs to 13 residues. V was pared by 5 bases and J by 0 bases, with 7 bases between. The CDR3 spells CASSGQSNYGYTS. CDR3 in DNA: TGTGCCAGCAGTGGGCAGTCTAACTATGGCTACACCTCC.

This clonotype has a handful of counts. V gene TRBV5-4 combines with J gene TRBJ2-5; 10 positions match TRBD2. The CDR3 length is 16 residues. Germline lookup yields CDR1 SGHNT and CDR2 YYREEE (reference sequence). V gave up 4 bases and J gave up 6 bases; unmatched junction bases: 12. DNA for the CDR3: TGTGCCAGCAGCCGAGGCCTAGCGGGAGAAAAAAAGACCCAGTACTTC. It specifies CASSRGLAGEKKTQYF.

This clonotype is labeled as medium-sized. The V call is TRBV20-1, the J call TRBJ2-3; 8 bases are a match to TRBD2. Germline lookup yields CDR1 DFQATT and CDR2 SNEGSKA (reference sequence). Trimming cost V 3 bases and J 2 bases; bases outside gene matches: 7. This CDR3 contains 15 residues. The CDR3 nucleotides are TGCAGTGCTAGTGGAGCGGGGGTAAACACAGATACGCAGTATTTT. This sequence encodes CSASGAGVNTDTQYF.

As to this clonotype: One base away lies a much larger clone, so this may be a sequencing read error. CDR3 sequence: CDSSYGEGNEKLFF. The CDR3 nucleotides are TGTGACAGCAGCTATGGCGAGGGTAATGAAAAACTGTTTTTT. V gene TRBV7-8 combines with J gene TRBJ1-4; unclear D gene. The V gene's germline CDR1 is SGHVS and CDR2 FQNEAQ. This CDR3 has 14 residues.

This clonotype was seen many times. The V gene is TRBV20-1, the J gene TRBJ2-1, with 8 positions matching TRBD1. After removal of 5 bases from V and 9 bases from J, the junction contained 12 bases not matched to a gene. The CDR3 consists of 14 residues. CDR1 DFQATT and CDR2 SNEGSKA come from the germline V gene (reference sequence). CDR3 sequence: CSAGTWTGLREQFF. The DNA for the CDR3 is TGCAGTGCTGGAACCTGGACAGGGCTGCGTGAGCAGTTCTTC.

The chain joins TRBV11-3 to TRBJ2-1, with 9 bases matching TRBD1. V gave up 5 bases and J gave up 8 bases; unmatched junction bases: 7. The length of the CDR3 is 14 residues. Germline V gives CDR1 SGHNT, CDR2 YENEEA. For the CDR3, the DNA is TGTGCCAGCAGCCGCCCGGGACAGGGCTATGAGCAGTTCTTC. Amino acid sequence: CASSRPGQGYEQFF.

This clonotype was counted many times. This chain joins TRBV30 and TRBJ2-5; TRBD2 aligns across 12 bases. Germline loops: CDR1 GTSNPN, CDR2 SVGIG (reference sequence). J gave up 2 bases and V 1 base, and 5 bases lay outside the gene matches. This CDR3 contains 16 residues. The CDR3 reads CAWSATLAGGQETQYF. The CDR3 DNA sequence: TGTGCCTGGAGTGCGACACTAGCGGGGGGACAAGAGACCCAGTACTTC.

Worth noting for this clonotype: A single base is all that separates this from a far larger clone, so a read error is likely. J is TRBJ1-4 and V is TRBV6-2 or TRBV6-3; D unclear. The CDR3 loop spans 13 amino acids. The germline gives CDR1 MNHEY, CDR2 SVGEGT. V was trimmed by 8 bases and J by 7 bases, leaving 14 bases between them. CDR3 nucleotide sequence: TGTGCCAGCGGTAGGACTAGAGGTGAAAAACTGTTTTTT. It yields the protein CASGRTRGEKLFF.

The chain is built from TRBV11-2 and TRBJ2-2, with D perhaps matching TRBD1 (5 bases). This CDR3 spans 16 amino acids. V was cut by 1 base and J by 3 bases, with 12 bases left in between. Looked up from germline, CDR1 is SGHAT and CDR2 is FQNNGV. The chain's CDR3 is CASSLAPDSYTGELFF. The CDR3, as DNA: TGTGCCAGCAGCTTAGCCCCAGACAGCTACACCGGGGAGCTGTTTTTT.

The CDR3 sequence is CASSQEARADTQYF. The CDR3 DNA is TGTGCCAGCAGCCAAGAGGCCAGGGCCGATACGCAGTATTTT. The chain joins TRBV4-2 to TRBJ2-3; weak D call: TRBD1 (5 bases). The CDR3 totals 14 residues. Germline CDR1 reads LGHNA; CDR2 reads YNFKEQ. V lost 0 bases and J 6 bases, leaving 10 bases between the germline ends.

In this sample, this clonotype turned up many times. The chain joins TRBV7-3 to TRBJ2-7; a weak D match, TRBD2 (6 bases). The CDR3 contains 15 residues. Germline values: CDR1 SGHTA, CDR2 FQGTGA. V lost 1 base and J lost 0, with 10 bases in between. The chain's CDR3 is CASSLNGGSSYEQYF. The DNA of the CDR3 is TGTGCCAGCAGCTTAAATGGGGGGAGCTCCTACGAGCAGTACTTC.

This clonotype showed up many times. The chain recombines TRBV6-1 with TRBJ2-7; D not certain. Trimming removed 3 bases from V and 4 bases from J, with 10 bases in between. The length of the CDR3 is 13 residues. The V gene's germline CDR1 is MNHNS and CDR2 SASEGT. The CDR3 nucleotides are TGTGCCAGCAGTGATTCCTCTTGGTACGAGCAGTACTTC. This gives the protein CASSDSSWYEQYF.

The V and J genes are TRBV6-5 and TRBJ2-1; D is possibly TRBD1 (6 bases). CDR3 length: 16 residues. Germline lookup yields CDR1 MNHEY and CDR2 SVGAGI. Trimming cost V 0 bases and J 2 bases, with 11 bases left between them. In DNA, the CDR3 is TGTGCCAGCAGTTACTCGTTGAGGGGGACCTACAATGAGCAGTTCTTC. The encoded protein is CASSYSLRGTYNEQFF.

For this clonotype: This may arise from a read error, as a much more abundant clone is one base away. The chain employs TRBV7-9 and TRBJ1-1; D is ambiguous. Germline V gene data show CDR1 as SEHNR and CDR2 as FQNEAQ (reference sequence). The CDR3 has 15 residues. With 5 bases removed from V and 3 bases from J, the gap between germline ends came to 16 bases. CDR3 in DNA: TGTGCCAGCAGCCACGTCGGGCCCAAAGACACTGAAGCTTTCTTT. Translating it yields CASSHVGPKDTEAFF.

Concerning this clonotype itself: This may be a read error, as it is one base from a much larger clone. This rearrangement joins TRBV20-1 to TRBJ1-1, with TRBD1 as a possible D gene (6 bases). Germline V gene data show CDR1 as DFQATT and CDR2 as SNEGSKA (reference sequence). The CDR3 covers 18 residues. Trimming took off 0 bases at V and 8 bases at J, with 28 bases between the two ends. CDR3 loop: CSARDGAVRWTVGEEAFF. Written as DNA, the CDR3 is TGCAGTGCTAGAGACGGCGCTGTTCGGTGGACAGTGGGAGAAGAAGCTTTCTTT.

Many counts were recorded for this clonotype. A much larger clone differs from this one at a single base, so this may be a read error. V and J are TRBV5-1 and TRBJ2-1; 11 bases agree with TRBD2. Germline V gene sequence: CDR1 SGHRS, CDR2 YFSETQ. The CDR3 runs 17 residues. The CDR3 DNA is TGCGCCAGCGGCTTAATTCTTGGACTAGCGGGTTACAATGAGCAGTTCTTC. It encodes CASGLILGLAGYNEQFF.

This clonotype was detected only a few times. This chain connects TRBV7-2 to TRBJ2-3; 8 bases are shared with TRBD2. Germline loops: CDR1 SGHTA, CDR2 FQGNSA. The V segment lost 0 bases and the J segment 1 base; nucleotides outside the gene matches: 6. The CDR3 consists of 17 residues. In DNA, the CDR3 is TGTGCCAGCAGCTTAGCCGGGGGGGGGCCGGGCACAGATACGCAGTATTTT. Protein sequence: CASSLAGGGPGTDTQYF.

This clonotype was counted a single time. Given a far larger clone just one base away, this is likely a sequencing read error. The chain has TRBV27 and TRBJ1-1; a possible D gene is TRBD1 (5 bases). The length of the CDR3 is 13 residues. Germline V lookup: CDR1 MNHEY, CDR2 SMNVEV (reference sequence). The DNA of the CDR3 is TGTACCAGCAGTGAAGCGTCTCACAGGAGCGCTTTCTTT. Translated, it gives CTSSEASHRSAFF.

This clonotype was counted at least ten times. The V and J genes are TRBV19 and TRBJ2-5, with TRBD1 matching over 12 bases. Trimming cost V 3 bases and J 5 bases; bases outside gene matches: 7. Looked up from germline, CDR1 is LNHDA and CDR2 is SQIVND (reference sequence). The CDR3 contains 16 residues. The CDR3 sequence: CASSIPGQGAGETQYF. CDR3 in DNA: TGTGCCAGTAGTATCCCGGGACAGGGGGCCGGGGAGACCCAGTACTTC.

This clonotype was recorded many times. This likely came from a read error, as a far larger clone is one base away. V gene TRBV6-2 or TRBV6-3 combines with J gene TRBJ2-2; either TRBD1 or TRBD2 may supply D (5 bases each). This CDR3 is 13 amino acids long. From germline, CDR1 is MNHEY and CDR2 SVGEGT. Here the CDR3 DNA reads TGTGCCAGCAGTTACGTCAGGGCCGGGGAGCTGCTTTTT. Residues: CASSYVRAGELLF.

This clonotype was found many times. The V gene is TRBV7-2, the J gene TRBJ2-3, with D possibly being TRBD2 (6 bases). Trimming removed 0 bases at V and 5 bases at J, with 12 bases between. CDR1 is SGHTA and CDR2 is FQGNSA in the germline V gene. This CDR3 is 15 amino acids long. The CDR3, as DNA: TGTGCCAGCAGCTTAGCGGGCGGAGGGTTAGATACGCAGTATTTT. Translating it yields CASSLAGGGLDTQYF.

This clonotype has at least ten counts. The chain couples TRBV11-2 to TRBJ2-7, with D hard to call. CDR1 and CDR2 (germline): SGHAT, FQNNGV. CDR3 size: 15 residues. V was pared by 5 bases and J by 5 bases, with 19 bases between. The CDR3 loop reads CASSPKILGSDEQYF. CDR3 nucleotide sequence: TGTGCCAGCAGCCCTAAAATTTTGGGATCGGACGAGCAGTACTTC. The full variable domain, in which reference TRBV11-2 and TRBJ2-7 provide the parts outside the CDR3, is EAGVAQSPRYKIIEKRQSVAFWCNPISGHATLYWYQQILGQGPKLLIQFQNNGVVDDSQLPKDRFSAERLKGVDSTLKIQPAKLEDSAVYLCASSPKILGSDEQYFGPGTRLTVT.

This clonotype appeared many times. The V call is TRBV2, the J call TRBJ1-2; unclear D gene. V shed 6 bases and J shed 7 bases, with 9 bases lying between them. Germline CDR1 reads SNHLY; CDR2 reads FYNNEI. There are 11 residues in the CDR3. The CDR3 here is CASRIVGGYTF. The CDR3 DNA follows: TGTGCCAGCAGAATCGTCGGTGGCTACACCTTC.

The sample holds many counts of this clonotype. The rearrangement links TRBV5-1 to TRBJ2-3, with 8 bases that match TRBD2. V shed 6 bases, J shed 0 bases, and the junction held 6 bases outside the gene matches. This CDR3 is built from 15 residues. Germline loops: CDR1 SGHRS, CDR2 YFSETQ. The CDR3 loop reads CASTLAGTSTDTQYF. The CDR3 DNA reads as TGCGCCAGCACTTTAGCGGGGACTAGCACAGATACGCAGTATTTT. Full variable domain (rest looked up from reference TRBV5-1 and TRBJ2-3): KAGVTQTPRYLIKTRGQQVTLSCSPISGHRSVSWYQQTPGQGLQFLFEYFSETQRNKGNFPGRFSGRQFSNSRSEMNVSTLELGDSALYLCASTLAGTSTDTQYFGPGTRLTVL.

This chain joins TRBV6-2 or TRBV6-3 and TRBJ1-5; 9 nucleotides line up with TRBD1. Germline lookup yields CDR1 MNHEY and CDR2 SVGEGT. Germline trimming cut 6 bases from V and 7 bases from J; bases unmatched to any gene: 10. CDR3 length: 15 amino acids. DNA for the CDR3: TGTGCCAGCAGATTAGACAGGGGGGTGTGGCAGCCCCAGCATTTT. This encodes CASRLDRGVWQPQHF.

This clonotype was counted ten times or more. This sequence joins TRBV14 and TRBJ2-2, with D perhaps given as TRBD1 or TRBD2 (5 bases each). V lost 4 bases and J lost 4, with 16 bases in between. There are 16 residues in the CDR3. The germline CDR1 and CDR2 sequences are SGHDN and FVKESK. The CDR3 here is CASSPWGRGATGELFF. In DNA form, the CDR3 reads TGTGCCAGCAGCCCCTGGGGCAGAGGGGCCACCGGGGAGCTGTTTTTT. Full variable domain (remainder filled in from reference TRBV14 and TRBJ2-2): EAGVTQFPSHSVIEKGQTVTLRCDPISGHDNLYWYRRVMGKEIKFLLHFVKESKQDESGMPNNRFLAERTGGTYSTLKVQPAELEDSGVYFCASSPWGRGATGELFFGEGSRLTVL.

The V and J genes are TRBV11-2 and TRBJ2-1, with D possibly TRBD2 on 5 matching bases. Germline-derived CDR1 and CDR2 are SGHAT and FQNNGV. Trimming took 10 bases from V and 8 from J, leaving 21 bases between them. The CDR3 consists of 14 residues. CDR3 residues: CANILDGSGDEQFF. In DNA, the CDR3 is TGTGCCAACATCTTAGATGGGAGCGGCGATGAGCAGTTCTTC.